This T cell receptor beta chain came from a study of shared clonotypes between healthy human individuals. Libraries were prepared by immunoSEQ multiplex PCR; TCRdb keeps only in-frame clonotypes and omits some of them. This table has hundreds of thousands of clones, 76% appearing once. The receptor was derived from a woman aged 40 to 50 in good health. Some clones in this sample may be carry-over from other donors' samples. The source material was PBMCs.

The CDR3 DNA sequence: TGTGCCTGGAGGAGGCGGGGGCAAGAGACCCAGTACTTC. This encodes CAWRRRGQETQYF. The gene calls are TRBV30 and TRBJ2-5; 7 bases map to TRBD2. Germline-derived CDR1 and CDR2 are GTSNPN and SVGIG (reference sequence). With V trimmed by 3 bases and J by 2 bases, 3 bases remained unmatched. This CDR3 region has 13 residues.